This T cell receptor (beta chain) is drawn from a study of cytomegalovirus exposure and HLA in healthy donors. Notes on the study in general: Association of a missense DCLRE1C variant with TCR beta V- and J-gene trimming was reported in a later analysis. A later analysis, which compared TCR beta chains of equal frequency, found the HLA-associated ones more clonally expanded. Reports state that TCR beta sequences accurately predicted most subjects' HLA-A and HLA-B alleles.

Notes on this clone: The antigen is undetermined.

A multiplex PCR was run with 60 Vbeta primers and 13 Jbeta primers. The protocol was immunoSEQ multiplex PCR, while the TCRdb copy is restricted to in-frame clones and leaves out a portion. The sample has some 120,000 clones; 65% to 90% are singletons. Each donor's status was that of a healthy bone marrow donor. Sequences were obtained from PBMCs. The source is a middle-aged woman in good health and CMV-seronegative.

CDR3: CASSLAWSGCGYTF. In nucleotides, the CDR3 is TGCGCCAGCAGCTTGGCTTGGTCAGGGTGTGGCTACACCTTC. The gene calls are TRBV5-1 and TRBJ1-2; D may be TRBD1 (5 bases). The V gene's germline CDR1 is SGHRS and CDR2 YFSETQ. This CDR3 has 14 amino acids. The V gene lost 0 bases and the J gene lost 7 bases, with 13 bases spanning the gap.